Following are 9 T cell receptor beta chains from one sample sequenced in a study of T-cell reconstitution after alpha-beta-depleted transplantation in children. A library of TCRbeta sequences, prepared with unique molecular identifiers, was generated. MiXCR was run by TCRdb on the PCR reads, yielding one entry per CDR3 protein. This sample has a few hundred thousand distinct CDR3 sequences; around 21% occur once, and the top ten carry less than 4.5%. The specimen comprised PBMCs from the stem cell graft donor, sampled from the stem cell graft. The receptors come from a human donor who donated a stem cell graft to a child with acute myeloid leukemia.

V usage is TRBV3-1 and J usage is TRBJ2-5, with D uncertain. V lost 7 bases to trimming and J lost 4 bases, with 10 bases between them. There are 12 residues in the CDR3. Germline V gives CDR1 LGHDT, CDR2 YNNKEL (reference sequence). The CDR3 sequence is CASKLNGETQYF. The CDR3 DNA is TGTGCCAGCAAACTAAACGGAGAGACCCAGTACTTC.

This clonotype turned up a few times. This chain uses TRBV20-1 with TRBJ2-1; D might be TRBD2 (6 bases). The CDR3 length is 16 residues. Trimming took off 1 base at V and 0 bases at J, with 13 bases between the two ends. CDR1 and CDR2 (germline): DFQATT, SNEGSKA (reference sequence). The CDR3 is CSARGSAGYSYNEQFF. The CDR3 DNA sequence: TGCAGTGCTAGAGGGTCGGCGGGATACTCCTACAATGAGCAGTTCTTC.

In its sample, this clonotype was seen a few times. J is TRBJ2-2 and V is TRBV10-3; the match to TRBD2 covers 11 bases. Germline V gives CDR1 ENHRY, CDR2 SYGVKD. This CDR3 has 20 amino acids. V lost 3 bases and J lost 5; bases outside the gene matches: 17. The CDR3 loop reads CAISERTSGSLRRQTGELFF. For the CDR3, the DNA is TGTGCCATCAGTGAACGTACTAGCGGGAGCTTAAGACGGCAGACCGGGGAGCTGTTTTTT.

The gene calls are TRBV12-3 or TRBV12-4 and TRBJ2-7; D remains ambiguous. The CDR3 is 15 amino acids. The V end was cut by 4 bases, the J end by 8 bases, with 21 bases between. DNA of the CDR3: TGTGCCAGCAGTTCGGTCAGGTGGGGAAAGGGCCAGCAGTACTTC. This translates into CASSSVRWGKGQQYF.

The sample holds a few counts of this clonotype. The CDR3 DNA reads TGTGCCATCATGCGGGAGAGGACAGATACGCAGTATTTT. It encodes CAIMRERTDTQYF. The rearrangement joins TRBV10-3 to TRBJ2-3; 7 nucleotides line up with TRBD2. Germline V gene lookup returns CDR1 ENHRY and CDR2 SYGVKD. The CDR3 totals 13 residues. After removal of 7 bases from V and 3 bases from J, the junction contained 4 bases not matched to a gene.

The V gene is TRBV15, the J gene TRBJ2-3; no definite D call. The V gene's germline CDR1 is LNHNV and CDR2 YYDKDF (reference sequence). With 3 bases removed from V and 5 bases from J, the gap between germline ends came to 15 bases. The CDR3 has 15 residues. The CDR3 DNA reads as TGTGCCACCAGCAGTAGTTTGTTCCAGATAGATACGCAGTATTTT. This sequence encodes CATSSSLFQIDTQYF.

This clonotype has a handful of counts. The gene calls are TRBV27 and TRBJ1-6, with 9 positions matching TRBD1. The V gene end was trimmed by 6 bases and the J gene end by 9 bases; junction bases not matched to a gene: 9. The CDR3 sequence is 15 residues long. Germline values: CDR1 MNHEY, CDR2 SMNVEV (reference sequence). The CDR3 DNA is TGTGCCAGCAGGGGAACCGGGACAGGGATTTCACCCCTCCACTTT. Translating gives CASRGTGTGISPLHF.

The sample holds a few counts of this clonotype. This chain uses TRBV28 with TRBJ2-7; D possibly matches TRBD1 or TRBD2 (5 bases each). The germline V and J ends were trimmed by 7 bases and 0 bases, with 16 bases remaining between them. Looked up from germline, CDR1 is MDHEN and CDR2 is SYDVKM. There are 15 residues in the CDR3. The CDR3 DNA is TGTGCCAGCAACCCAACCGGGACCGTCTCCTACGAGCAGTACTTC. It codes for CASNPTGTVSYEQYF.

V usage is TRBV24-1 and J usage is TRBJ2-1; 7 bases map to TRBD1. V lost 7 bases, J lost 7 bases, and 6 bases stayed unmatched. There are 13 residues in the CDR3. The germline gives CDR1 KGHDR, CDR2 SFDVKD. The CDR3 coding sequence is TGTGCCACCAGCCGACAGGGTTCAAATGAGCAGTTCTTC. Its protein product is CATSRQGSNEQFF.